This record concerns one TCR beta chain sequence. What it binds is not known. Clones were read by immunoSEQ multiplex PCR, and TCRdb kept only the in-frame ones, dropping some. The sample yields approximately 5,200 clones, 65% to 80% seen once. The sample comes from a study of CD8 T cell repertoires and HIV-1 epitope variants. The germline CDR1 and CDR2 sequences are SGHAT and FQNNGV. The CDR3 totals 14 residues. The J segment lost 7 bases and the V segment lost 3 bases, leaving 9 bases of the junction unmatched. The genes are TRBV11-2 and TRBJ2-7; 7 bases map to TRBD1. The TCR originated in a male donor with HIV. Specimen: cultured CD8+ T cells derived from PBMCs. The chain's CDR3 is CASSLGQYLREQYF. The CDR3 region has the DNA TGTGCCAGCAGCTTGGGACAGTACCTTCGTGAGCAGTACTTC. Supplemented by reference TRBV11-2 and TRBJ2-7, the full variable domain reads EAGVAQSPRYKIIEKRQSVAFWCNPISGHATLYWYQQILGQGPKLLIQFQNNGVVDDSQLPKDRFSAERLKGVDSTLKIQPAKLEDSAVYLCASSLGQYLREQYFGPGTRLTVT.